These 24 T cell receptor beta chains share one sample of origin, sequenced in a study of monozygotic twins with inflammatory bowel disease. TCRdb re-called the 5' RACE reads, yielding one record per CDR3 amino acid sequence without DNA. The sample has some 150,000 distinct CDR3 sequences. The material sequenced was blood. These receptors all stem from a human donor with ulcerative colitis or Crohn's disease, or a healthy co-twin of an affected twin (not recorded which).

CDR3: CSAPSGLKSTDTQYF. The V and J genes are TRBV20-1 and TRBJ2-3; checking the TCRdb D call of TRBD2 is not possible without DNA. In germline, CDR1 is DFQATT, CDR2 SNEGSKA (reference sequence). There are 15 residues in the CDR3.

This chain connects TRBV5-1 to TRBJ2-7; there is no DNA to check the TCRdb D call of TRBD1. This CDR3 is built from 14 residues. The germline V gene encodes CDR1 SGHRS and CDR2 YFSETQ. This CDR3 reads CASSLADGTYEQYF. The full variable domain, rest sourced from reference TRBV5-1 and TRBJ2-7, is KAGVTQTPRYLIKTRGQQVTLSCSPISGHRSVSWYQQTPGQGLQFLFEYFSETQRNKGNFPGRFSGRQFSNSRSEMNVSTLELGDSALYLCASSLADGTYEQYFGPGTRLTVT.

The chain joins TRBV7-3 to TRBJ2-2; TCRdb picks TRBD2, but there is no DNA to check that call. The CDR3 loop spans 16 amino acids. CDR1 SGHTA and CDR2 FQGTGA come from the germline V gene. CDR3 sequence: CASSLLVPPAPGELFF.

This chain uses TRBV6-2 or TRBV6-3 with TRBJ2-3; TCRdb proposes TRBD1, but this gene call is untestable without DNA. CDR3 length: 13 residues. Looked up from germline, CDR1 is MNHEY and CDR2 is SVGEGT. The CDR3 protein is CASSTPGEATQYF.

J is TRBJ2-2 and V is TRBV6-1; TCRdb lists TRBD1, though no DNA is available to test this call. The CDR3 spans 14 residues. Germline CDR1 MNHNS, CDR2 SASEGT. This CDR3 reads CASSGGNMSGELFF.

The chain has TRBV7-3 and TRBJ1-1; TCRdb returns TRBD1, unconfirmable since there is no DNA. CDR3 size: 13 residues. CDR1 and CDR2 (germline): SGHTA, FQGTGA. The CDR3 sequence is CASSIRQGTEAFF. The full variable domain, completed using reference TRBV7-3 and TRBJ1-1, is GAGVSQTPSNKVTEKGKYVELRCDPISGHTALYWYRQSLGQGPEFLIYFQGTGAADDSGLPNDRFFAVRPEGSVSTLKIQRTERGDSAVYLCASSIRQGTEAFFGQGTRLTVV.

V gene TRBV4-1 combines with J gene TRBJ1-5; TCRdb designates TRBD1, a call that cannot be tested without DNA. Germline loops: CDR1 MGHRA, CDR2 YSYEKL. The CDR3 runs 15 residues. The CDR3: CASSQEDRVGQPQHF.

The V and J genes are TRBV20-1 and TRBJ2-7. CDR1 is DFQATT and CDR2 is SNEGSKA in the germline V gene (reference sequence). The CDR3 runs to 11 residues. CDR3 in amino acids: CSARGPYEQYF.

This chain links TRBV9 with TRBJ2-5. Germline lookup yields CDR1 SGDLS and CDR2 YYNGEE. The CDR3 is made up of 14 amino acids. The chain's CDR3 is CASSMSTQTETQYF.

The genes are TRBV12-3 or TRBV12-4 and TRBJ1-1. The CDR3 has 14 residues. CDR3 residues: CASSLVVLGTEAFF.

The rearrangement uses TRBV6-6 and TRBJ1-2; as DNA is missing, the TRBD1 call by TCRdb cannot be tested. From germline, CDR1 is MNHNY and CDR2 SVGAGI (reference sequence). The CDR3 is 14 amino acids. This CDR3 is CASSYAPEIYGYTF.

This chain uses TRBV5-1 with TRBJ2-1. The CDR3 is 13 residues long. CDR1 and CDR2 (germline): SGHRS, YFSETQ. The CDR3 reads CASSPGLANEQFF.

The rearrangement links TRBV6-2 or TRBV6-3 to TRBJ1-2; TCRdb's D gene call, TRBD1, goes unchecked for lack of DNA. The CDR3 sequence is 14 residues long. Germline V gene sequence: CDR1 MNHEY, CDR2 SVGEGT. CDR3 protein: CASTLRGHGYGYTF.

V is TRBV5-5 and J is TRBJ2-5; lacking DNA, the TRBD1 call made by TCRdb goes unchecked. The CDR3 is 14 residues long. From germline, CDR1 is SGHKS and CDR2 YYEKEE (reference sequence). The CDR3 protein is CASSLLTSGETQYF.

The gene calls are TRBV4-2 and TRBJ2-5. The CDR3 runs to 14 residues. Germline V gene data show CDR1 as LGHNA and CDR2 as YNFKEQ. This CDR3 is CASSQDGTEETQYF.

The rearrangement links TRBV9 to TRBJ1-4; checking the TCRdb D call of TRBD1 is not possible without DNA. The CDR3 has 17 residues. Germline assignment: CDR1 SGDLS and CDR2 YYNGEE. The chain's CDR3 is CASSSLTGGQTNEKLFF.

The V gene is TRBV15, the J gene TRBJ2-7. The CDR3 has 13 residues. Germline-derived CDR1 and CDR2 are LNHNV and YYDKDF (reference sequence). The CDR3 loop reads CATSRDSHSKQYF.

The V call is TRBV24-1, the J call TRBJ2-2; TCRdb lists TRBD1, though no DNA is available to test this call. This CDR3 has 16 amino acids. Germline V gene data show CDR1 as KGHDR and CDR2 as SFDVKD. The CDR3 region is CATSDLRGAGTGELFF.

The V gene is TRBV11-2, the J gene TRBJ1-3. From germline, CDR1 is SGHAT and CDR2 FQNNGV. The CDR3 loop spans 14 amino acids. The CDR3 loop reads CASSGQGHGNTIYF.

The rearrangement uses TRBV5-4 and TRBJ1-2; TCRdb's D call of TRBD1 is untestable without DNA. Per germline, CDR1 SGHNT and CDR2 YYREEE (reference sequence). This CDR3 has 18 amino acids. The CDR3 is CASSSSPGQGSSGGGYTF.

CDR3 loop: CAWSRGTPSTDTQYF. The gene calls are TRBV30 and TRBJ2-3. This CDR3 comprises 15 residues. The germline V gene has CDR1 GTSNPN and CDR2 SVGIG (reference sequence). The variable domain in full, completed from reference TRBV30 and TRBJ2-3, reads SQTIHQWPATLVQPVGSPLSLECTVEGTSNPNLYWYRQAAGRGLQLLFYSVGIGQISSEVPQNLSASRPQDRQFILSSKKLLLSDSGFYLCAWSRGTPSTDTQYFGPGTRLTVL.

This sequence joins TRBV20-1 and TRBJ1-1. CDR1 and CDR2 (germline): DFQATT, SNEGSKA (reference sequence). This CDR3 comprises 12 residues. The CDR3: CSAGWRDTEAFF.

This chain joins TRBV30 and TRBJ2-5. Germline values: CDR1 GTSNPN, CDR2 SVGIG (reference sequence). The CDR3 is made up of 12 amino acids. The CDR3 region is CAWSVRLATQYF.

The gene calls are TRBV7-7 and TRBJ2-7; TCRdb indicates TRBD1, and absent DNA this call remains unverified. CDR3 size: 14 residues. Germline values: CDR1 SSHAT, CDR2 FNYEAQ (reference sequence). The CDR3 region is CASSSGTGLYEQYF.